The 25 T cell receptor beta chains listed next were all sequenced from one sample in a study of T cells in Graves' hyperthyroidism and ophthalmopathy. TCR beta CDR3 regions were amplified from RNA transcripts. HTBI primers were employed in a first-round RT-PCR of the TCR CDR3. TCRdb itself ran the multiplex PCR reads through MiXCR, one entry per CDR3 protein. The sample has 690,000 or so distinct CDR3 sequences; about 17% are singletons. Sequenced: blood. The receptors here all came from a woman aged 50 to 65 with Graves' hyperthyroidism that later progressed to Graves' ophthalmopathy.

This clonotype showed up just a few times. This sequence joins TRBV4-1 and TRBJ1-5; D is unclear. V was cut by 4 bases and J by 0 bases, with 13 bases left in between. Germline CDR1 MGHRA, CDR2 YSYEKL. The CDR3 totals 16 residues. In nucleotides, the CDR3 is TGCGCCAGCAGCCTCATCTTGTATGGTAGCAATCAGCCCCAGCATTTT. This gives the protein CASSLILYGSNQPQHF.

A remark on this clonotype: Given a much more abundant clone one base away, this may be a read error. This chain uses TRBV11-2 with TRBJ2-1; D gene ambiguous. Trimming left V 5 bases short and J 4 bases short, with 12 bases between. Looked up from germline, CDR1 is SGHAT and CDR2 is FQNNGV. The CDR3 loop spans 14 amino acids. CDR3 sequence (DNA): TGTGCCAGCAGCACCGTGCGGTTATACAATGAGCAGTTCTTC. Protein sequence: CASSTVRLYNEQFF.

This clonotype has only a few counts. DNA of the CDR3: TGTGCCAGCAGTGATCAGGGACTCACCGGGGAGCTGTTTTTT. Translated: CASSDQGLTGELFF. The V call is TRBV6-4, the J call TRBJ2-2; tentatively, D is TRBD2 (6 bases). There are 14 residues in the CDR3. Germline lookup yields CDR1 MRHNA and CDR2 SNTAGT. Trimming stripped 3 bases from V and 4 bases from J, with 9 bases between.

Many counts were recorded for this clonotype. The rearrangement uses TRBV2 and TRBJ2-3; D is ambiguous. CDR1 is SNHLY, CDR2 FYNNEI, per germline. Trimming shortened V by 7 bases and J by 0 bases, and 8 bases separated the two germline ends. The CDR3 sequence is 13 residues long. CDR3 in DNA: TGTGCCAGCACGACTCCCAGCACAGATACGCAGTATTTT. Protein product: CASTTPSTDTQYF.

This clonotype was seen a few times. The chain couples TRBV2 to TRBJ2-1; possible D gene TRBD2, 6 bases. Trimming left V 5 bases short and J 4 bases short, with 15 bases between. Germline CDR1 and CDR2: SNHLY and FYNNEI. CDR3 length: 15 amino acids. The CDR3 nucleotides read TGTGCCAGCAGTTTGTGGAGGGAGCCTTACAATGAGCAGTTCTTC. This sequence encodes CASSLWREPYNEQFF.

The chain has TRBV19 and TRBJ2-5; D might be TRBD1 or TRBD2, each matching 5 bases. Trimming took off 3 bases at V and 4 bases at J, with 15 bases between the two ends. Per the germline V gene, CDR1 is LNHDA and CDR2 is SQIVND (reference sequence). The CDR3 covers 15 residues. This chain's CDR3 is CASSIREGWRETQYF. CDR3 nucleotide sequence: TGTGCCAGTAGTATTAGAGAGGGGTGGCGAGAGACCCAGTACTTC.

This clonotype turned up a few times. CDR3 protein: CASSFGGVSEQFF. CDR3 sequence (DNA): TGTGCCAGCAGCTTTGGCGGGGTTAGTGAGCAGTTCTTC. The V call is TRBV7-9, the J call TRBJ2-1, with TRBD2 as a possible D gene (6 bases). CDR3 length: 13 amino acids. V lost 3 bases, J lost 9 bases, and 12 bases lay in between. CDR1 is SEHNR and CDR2 is FQNEAQ in the germline V gene (reference sequence).

This chain uses TRBV5-1 with TRBJ2-7; possible D gene TRBD1, 6 bases. Germline V gene lookup returns CDR1 SGHRS and CDR2 YFSETQ. CDR3 length equals 15 residues. Trimming stripped 1 base from V and 3 bases from J, with 14 bases between. CDR3 bases: TGCGCCAGCAGCTTGTCTGGGACACCTAACTACGAGCAGTACTTC. The encoded protein is CASSLSGTPNYEQYF.

This clonotype has only a few counts. This chain uses TRBV9 with TRBJ2-2; D might be TRBD1 (6 bases). V was trimmed by 3 bases and J by 5 bases, leaving 14 bases between them. The CDR3 extends over 15 amino acids. Germline loops: CDR1 SGDLS, CDR2 YYNGEE. In DNA form, the CDR3 reads TGTGCCAGCAGCGCCCCGGGACATCTAACCGGGGAGCTGTTTTTT. Protein sequence: CASSAPGHLTGELFF.

Note on this clonotype: A read error is likely, as this CDR3 ends without the conserved phenylalanine or tryptophan. The rearrangement joins TRBV12-3 or TRBV12-4 to TRBJ1-1, with 7 bases lining up with TRBD1. The CDR3 covers 14 residues. V lost 4 bases, J lost 5 bases, and 7 bases stayed unmatched. The CDR3 region is CASSSTGLGTEAFL. The CDR3 DNA reads as TGTGCCAGCAGTTCGACAGGGTTGGGTACTGAAGCTTTCCTT.

The V call is TRBV25-1, the J call TRBJ1-1; D possibly corresponds to TRBD1 (5 bases). The CDR3 is 12 residues long. Germline-derived CDR1 and CDR2 are MGHDK and SYGVNS. V was shortened by 9 bases and J by 6 bases, with 14 bases between the two germline ends. The CDR3 coding sequence is TGTGCCAGTACCGGGACCCGATCTGAAGCTTTCTTT. This sequence encodes CASTGTRSEAFF.

This clonotype was seen a few times. The V gene is TRBV20-1, the J gene TRBJ2-5, with D tentatively TRBD2 (7 bases). CDR3 length equals 16 residues. Germline V lookup: CDR1 DFQATT, CDR2 SNEGSKA (reference sequence). Between the trimmed V and J ends, which lost 2 bases and 5 bases, there was a span of 21 bases. The CDR3 nucleotides read TGCAGTGCTAGACCCGGGGGGCCCCGTGTGTTGGAGACCCAGTACTTC. Translated: CSARPGGPRVLETQYF.

This clonotype was detected ten times or more. The chain uses TRBV11-2 and TRBJ1-5; a weak D match, TRBD1 (6 bases). Germline values: CDR1 SGHAT, CDR2 FQNNGV. V lost 4 bases and J 7 bases, leaving 11 bases between the germline ends. This CDR3 is 13 amino acids long. CDR3 protein: CASSSTGFQPQHF. The CDR3 coding sequence is TGTGCCAGCAGCTCAACAGGGTTCCAGCCCCAGCATTTT.

The chain recombines TRBV7-2 with TRBJ2-4, with 7 bases identical to TRBD1. After removal of 7 bases from V and 15 bases from J, the junction contained 24 bases not matched to a gene. Germline CDR1 reads SGHTA; CDR2 reads FQGNSA. This CDR3 is 16 amino acids long. DNA of the CDR3: TGTGCCAGCACCTCTTTGCCAACAGGGGCGGCCAAGGGGATGTACTTC. Its translation: CASTSLPTGAAKGMYF.

V is TRBV27 and J is TRBJ1-2; TRBD1 matches 7 bases. Trimming at V came to 3 bases and at J to 4 bases, leaving 14 bases not matched to a gene. CDR3 length: 17 residues. CDR1 is MNHEY, CDR2 SMNVEV, per germline (reference sequence). In nucleotides, the CDR3 is TGTGCCAGCAGTTTCTGGTCGGGACAGCGAAACACCTATGGCTACACCTTC. Protein sequence: CASSFWSGQRNTYGYTF.

The table lists this clonotype with a few counts. The chain recombines TRBV7-2 with TRBJ2-4; TRBD1 aligns across 12 bases. The CDR3 has 17 residues. Germline CDR1 and CDR2: SGHTA and FQGNSA. Losses at the gene ends were 1 base for V and 6 bases for J; bases not matched to a gene: 7. CDR3 DNA sequence: TGTGCCAGCAGCTTAGGGGACAGGGGGCTTAGCGGAAACATTCAGTACTTC. It is translated as CASSLGDRGLSGNIQYF.

CDR3 amino acids: CASSYGTGGGNTEAFF. The CDR3 DNA follows: TGCGCCAGCAGCTACGGGACAGGGGGTGGAAACACTGAAGCTTTCTTT. The V and J genes are TRBV5-1 and TRBJ1-1, with 11 bases matching TRBD1. J gave up 2 bases and V 3 bases, and 6 bases lay outside the gene matches. CDR3 length: 16 residues. Germline V gene data show CDR1 as SGHRS and CDR2 as YFSETQ.

The J gene is TRBJ1-4, the V gene TRBV9, with 7 bases aligning to TRBD1. Germline lookup yields CDR1 SGDLS and CDR2 YYNGEE. V trimming: 0 bases; J trimming: 6 bases; junction bases outside the gene matches: 2. The CDR3 runs to 14 residues. The CDR3 nucleotides read TGTGCCAGCAGCGTAGCAGGGGGGGATGAAAAACTGTTTTTT. Encoded protein: CASSVAGGDEKLFF.

The V gene is TRBV19, the J gene TRBJ2-1; D is perhaps TRBD2 (5 bases). CDR1 is LNHDA, CDR2 SQIVND, per germline (reference sequence). Between the trimmed V and J ends, which lost 7 bases and 2 bases, there was a span of 12 bases. The CDR3 sequence is 14 residues long. The CDR3 DNA reads TGTGCCAGTATGACTGGAGGAACCTACAATGAGCAGTTCTTC. It codes for CASMTGGTYNEQFF.

This clonotype was seen only a few times. The chain recombines TRBV28 with TRBJ1-5, with TRBD1 as a possible D gene (6 bases). CDR1 is MDHEN, CDR2 SYDVKM, per germline. V was clipped by 3 bases and J by 0 bases, with 9 bases between them. There are 15 residues in the CDR3. The chain's CDR3 is CASSLIQGSNQPQHF. Here the CDR3 DNA reads TGTGCCAGCAGTTTGATACAGGGTAGCAATCAGCCCCAGCATTTT.

The rearrangement links TRBV7-4 to TRBJ2-1; a weak D match, TRBD2 (5 bases). Germline CDR1 is SGHVT and CDR2 is SQSDAQ. The V end was cut by 5 bases, the J end by 6 bases, with 14 bases between. The CDR3 loop spans 14 amino acids. The CDR3 here is CASSVRKGGNEQFF. The CDR3 bases are TGTGCCAGCAGCGTCAGAAAAGGAGGCAATGAGCAGTTCTTC. The entire variable domain, with the rest obtained from reference TRBV7-4 and TRBJ2-1, is as follows: GAGVSQSPRYKVAKRGRDVALRCDSISGHVTLYWYRQTLGQGSEVLTYSQSDAQRDKSGRPSGRFSAERPERSVSTLKIQRTEQGDSAVYLCASSVRKGGNEQFFGPGTRLTVL.

For this clonotype: This clone may be a read error of a much larger clone one base away. In this CDR3 the conserved last residue, phenylalanine or tryptophan, is missing, so a read error is likely. This sequence joins TRBV11-2 and TRBJ2-3; tentative D call: TRBD2 (5 bases). The CDR3 extends over 14 amino acids. In germline, CDR1 is SGHAT, CDR2 FQNNGV. With 5 bases removed from V and 0 bases from J, the gap between germline ends came to 9 bases. In DNA form, the CDR3 reads TGTGCCAGCAGCACCTGGACTAGCACAGATACGCAGTATCTT. This gives the protein CASSTWTSTDTQYL.

V usage is TRBV6-1 and J usage is TRBJ1-3; D is undetermined. In germline, CDR1 is MNHNS, CDR2 SASEGT. Trimming removed 7 bases from V and 0 bases from J, with 13 bases in between. The CDR3 covers 15 residues. The CDR3 sequence is CASKLEAASGNTIYF. The CDR3 coding sequence is TGTGCCAGCAAGTTGGAGGCTGCCTCTGGAAACACCATATATTTT.

Ten or more counts support this clonotype. The V gene is TRBV7-8, the J gene TRBJ2-1; the match to TRBD1 covers 8 bases. This CDR3 spans 13 amino acids. Trimming cost V 1 base and J 10 bases; bases outside gene matches: 3. From germline, CDR1 is SGHVS and CDR2 FQNEAQ. The DNA for the CDR3 is TGTGCCAGCAGCTTAGGTCGGGACAGGGAGCAGTTCTTC. This translates into CASSLGRDREQFF.

This clonotype was picked up a small number of times. The chain uses TRBV12-3 or TRBV12-4 and TRBJ1-3, with a weak D call TRBD1 (5 bases). The CDR3 is made up of 18 amino acids. V was cut by 2 bases and J by 0 bases, with 17 bases left in between. CDR3 coding DNA: TGTGCCAGCAGTTTACAGGGCGGCGAATACCTCTCTGGAAACACCATATATTTT. Translation: CASSLQGGEYLSGNTIYF.